These 22 T cell receptor beta chains originate from one sample sequenced in a study of beta chain features in type 1 diabetes. Every bit of the isolated RNA underwent reverse transcription, so sequencing read expressed TCRB transcripts. Sequencing was performed with immunoSEQ multiplex PCR; in TCRdb, only in-frame clones are kept and a portion is missing. The sample carries under 450,000 clones, more than 11% recorded once. Sample: naive CD4+ T cells from blood. The source of these receptors is a young man in good health.

The chain couples TRBV10-2 to TRBJ2-1, with 11 bases that match TRBD2. This CDR3 has 14 amino acids. Germline V lookup: CDR1 WSHSY, CDR2 SAAADI. The junction had 7 bases not matched to a gene; V was cut back by 8 bases and J by 7 bases. CDR3 DNA: TGCGCCAGCCACGTGGCTAGCGGGGGGAATGAGCAGTTCTTC. Encoded protein: CASHVASGGNEQFF.

This clone was seen more than once but under ten times. The rearrangement joins TRBV6-6 to TRBJ1-5, with D possibly matching TRBD1 (6 bases). Germline CDR1 MNHNY, CDR2 SVGAGI (reference sequence). The CDR3 totals 14 residues. Trimming left V 4 bases short and J 8 bases short, with 15 bases between. As DNA, the CDR3 is TGTGCCAGCAGTTTCCTTCCCGAGGGGGAGCCCCAGCATTTT. Protein sequence: CASSFLPEGEPQHF.

This clone was found a few times. The same CDR3 also results from other DNA sequences found in this sample. The chain employs TRBV19 and TRBJ2-3, with a weak D call TRBD1 (5 bases). The CDR3 is 13 residues long. Germline CDR1 reads LNHDA; CDR2 reads SQIVND (reference sequence). V lost 3 bases to trimming and J lost 4 bases, with 8 bases between them. In DNA, the CDR3 is TGTGCCAGTAGTATTCAGGGCCCAGATACGCAGTATTTT. Protein product: CASSIQGPDTQYF.

The chain links TRBV18 to TRBJ2-7, with 11 positions matching TRBD1. The CDR3 runs to 14 residues. In germline, CDR1 is KGHSH, CDR2 LQKENI. J lost 5 bases, V lost 6 bases, and 6 bases had no gene match. The CDR3 region is CASSQGQGAHEQYV. The CDR3 DNA reads as TGTGCCAGCTCTCAAGGACAGGGGGCCCACGAGCAGTACGTC.

V is TRBV5-1 and J is TRBJ2-3; D unresolved. Germline V lookup: CDR1 SGHRS, CDR2 YFSETQ. The CDR3 is made up of 12 amino acids. The ends were cut back, 2 bases at V and 4 bases at J, with 5 bases in the middle. The CDR3 reads CASSLPPDTQYF. The CDR3 region has the DNA TGCGCCAGCAGCTTACCCCCAGATACGCAGTATTTT.

V is TRBV15 and J is TRBJ2-5; tentatively, D is TRBD2 (5 bases). The germline V and J ends were trimmed by 0 bases and 4 bases, with 9 bases remaining between them. CDR1 and CDR2 (germline): LNHNV, YYDKDF (reference sequence). There are 14 residues in the CDR3. The CDR3 loop is CATSRDPGVETQYF. CDR3 nucleotide sequence: TGTGCCACCAGCAGAGATCCCGGGGTAGAGACCCAGTACTTC.

This clone was seen more than once but under ten times. The V gene is TRBV19, the J gene TRBJ2-7; no clear D. The V gene lost 7 bases and the J gene lost 3 bases, with 16 bases spanning the gap. This CDR3 contains 14 residues. CDR1 LNHDA and CDR2 SQIVND come from the germline V gene (reference sequence). The CDR3 nucleotides read TGTGCCAGTAACGACGCAGTCGCTAACTACGAGCAGTACTTC. Protein: CASNDAVANYEQYF.

This clone was counted a few times. The J gene is TRBJ1-1, the V gene TRBV9; no clear D. The V gene lost 0 bases and the J gene lost 1 base, with 7 bases spanning the gap. This CDR3 region has 14 residues. The germline gives CDR1 SGDLS, CDR2 YYNGEE. CDR3 DNA: TGTGCCAGCAGCGTAGAGCGGGCGAACACTGAAGCTTTCTTT. It codes for CASSVERANTEAFF.

This clone was picked up a small number of times. J is TRBJ2-1 and V is TRBV6-5; TRBD2 matches at 13 bases. This CDR3 is 12 amino acids long. Trimming removed 8 bases from V and 10 bases from J; junction bases left unmatched: 2. In germline, CDR1 is MNHEY, CDR2 SVGAGI. CDR3 sequence reads: CASGGLAGEQFF. The CDR3, as DNA: TGTGCCAGCGGGGGACTAGCGGGAGAGCAGTTCTTC.

V usage is TRBV10-2 and J usage is TRBJ2-7, with TRBD2 matching 7 bases. V lost 5 bases and J lost 1; bases outside the gene matches: 8. The CDR3 covers 15 residues. In germline, CDR1 is WSHSY, CDR2 SAAADI. The chain's CDR3 is CASSLTGRVSYEQYV. CDR3 nucleotide sequence: TGCGCCAGCAGTCTCACTGGGAGGGTTTCCTACGAGCAGTACGTC.

This chain connects TRBV6-6 to TRBJ2-7; D possibly matches TRBD1 or TRBD2 (5 bases each). Germline V gene lookup returns CDR1 MNHNY and CDR2 SVGAGI (reference sequence). The CDR3 contains 14 residues. Trimming left V 2 bases short and J 2 bases short, with 10 bases between. The CDR3 reads CASSYGDQAYEQYF. Here the CDR3 DNA reads TGTGCCAGCAGTTACGGGGACCAAGCCTACGAGCAGTACTTC.

This clone was counted between two and nine times. The V and J genes are TRBV9 and TRBJ1-6; D gene uncertain. CDR3 size: 14 residues. The germline V gene has CDR1 SGDLS and CDR2 YYNGEE. V was clipped by 4 bases and J by 8 bases, with 13 bases between them. The CDR3, as DNA: TGTGCCAGCAGCCCCGTTGTCGGGGATTCACCCCTCCACTTT. It encodes CASSPVVGDSPLHF.

This clone has only a few counts. The chain employs TRBV4-1 and TRBJ2-3; D is perhaps TRBD2 (5 bases). Trimming took 1 base from V and 2 from J, leaving 22 bases between them. There are 19 residues in the CDR3. In germline, CDR1 is MGHRA, CDR2 YSYEKL. The CDR3: CASSQVRFMWEPSTDTQYF. Written as DNA, the CDR3 is TGCGCCAGCAGCCAAGTAAGGTTTATGTGGGAGCCGTCCACAGATACGCAGTATTTT.

This rearrangement joins TRBV30 to TRBJ1-1, with D uncertain. This CDR3 is 13 amino acids long. V was cut by 0 bases and J by 8 bases, with 13 bases left in between. Germline V gene data show CDR1 as GTSNPN and CDR2 as SVGIG (reference sequence). The CDR3: CAWSVSMSREAFF. The CDR3 DNA is TGTGCCTGGAGTGTAAGCATGTCAAGGGAAGCTTTCTTT. The full variable domain, its missing parts supplied by reference TRBV30 and TRBJ1-1, is SQTIHQWPATLVQPVGSPLSLECTVEGTSNPNLYWYRQAAGRGLQLLFYSVGIGQISSEVPQNLSASRPQDRQFILSSKKLLLSDSGFYLCAWSVSMSREAFFGQGTRLTVV.

V is TRBV7-9 and J is TRBJ1-2, with unresolved D. Per germline, CDR1 SEHNR and CDR2 FQNEAQ (reference sequence). The CDR3 is made up of 16 amino acids. Trimming removed 5 bases from V and 0 bases from J, with 16 bases in between. CDR3 protein: CASSKRELLANYGYTF. The CDR3 DNA reads as TGTGCCAGCAGCAAGCGGGAGCTGCTAGCTAACTATGGCTACACCTTC.

In this sample, this clone turned up a few times. V gene TRBV6-6 combines with J gene TRBJ1-4; D is ambiguous. Germline lookup yields CDR1 MNHNY and CDR2 SVGAGI (reference sequence). This CDR3 has 13 amino acids. The V gene lost 0 bases and the J gene lost 8 bases, with 7 bases spanning the gap. The DNA for the CDR3 is TGTGCCAGCAGTTACTCGGGCGGGGAAAAACTGTTTTTT. Translation: CASSYSGGEKLFF.

V gene TRBV29-1 combines with J gene TRBJ2-3, with D perhaps TRBD2 (6 bases). CDR3 length equals 12 residues. The V and J ends lost 4 bases and 5 bases respectively, with 10 bases between them. Per the germline V gene, CDR1 is SQVTM and CDR2 is ANQGSEA. CDR3 in DNA: TGCAGCGTTGGAGGGAGGAGAGATACGCAGTATTTT. Translation: CSVGGRRDTQYF.

The CDR3 is CASSLGYEGQPQHF. As DNA, the CDR3 is TGTGCCAGCAGCTTGGGGTATGAGGGGCAGCCCCAGCATTTT. The J gene is TRBJ1-5, the V gene TRBV5-6; TRBD1 is a possible D gene (5 bases). Looked up from germline, CDR1 is SGHDT and CDR2 is YYEEEE. Between the trimmed V and J ends, which lost 0 bases and 7 bases, there was a span of 11 bases. The CDR3 contains 14 residues.

V and J are TRBV5-6 and TRBJ2-5, with a weak D call TRBD1 (7 bases). The CDR3 has 14 amino acids. Trimming pared 5 bases from V and 4 bases from J, leaving 15 bases between. Germline values: CDR1 SGHDT, CDR2 YYEEEE. As DNA, the CDR3 is TGTGCCAGCAGACAACCAGGGGGAGGAGAGACCCAGTACTTC. Amino acids: CASRQPGGGETQYF.

Only a few counts were recorded for this clone. The chain couples TRBV29-1 to TRBJ1-1; D unresolved. CDR1 SQVTM and CDR2 ANQGSEA come from the germline V gene. Trimming shortened V by 4 bases and J by 8 bases, and 17 bases separated the two germline ends. The CDR3 length is 13 residues. The CDR3 reads CSVGGLHVLEAFF. CDR3 DNA: TGCAGCGTTGGAGGGCTTCACGTCCTCGAAGCTTTCTTT.

This clone has just a few counts. This chain joins TRBV10-1 and TRBJ2-5; no firm D call. Germline-derived CDR1 and CDR2 are WNHNN and SYGVQD (reference sequence). With 6 bases removed from V and 1 base from J, the gap between germline ends came to 9 bases. This CDR3 region has 13 residues. The CDR3 sequence: CASSIGIQETQYF. CDR3 nucleotides: TGCGCCAGCAGCATAGGTATCCAAGAGACCCAGTACTTC.

As concerns this clone: An end of the junction differs from the germline gene, which may be a read error. The chain has TRBV19 and TRBJ1-2; 10 positions agree with TRBD1. Per germline, CDR1 LNHDA and CDR2 SQIVND (reference sequence). The CDR3 is 15 residues long. The DNA of the CDR3 is TGTGCCAGTAGTCTAGACAGGGGGCGCGGAAATGGCTACACCTTC. This sequence encodes CASSLDRGRGNGYTF.